This TCR beta chain was retrieved from a study of a mutant IDH1 vaccine in newly diagnosed glioma. Study background: Patients arrived already treated with radiotherapy, temozolomide, or both, most having had both. At week 35 came visit V12, and visit V13 followed at week 47. Study results and limitations: Over 85% of patients showed vaccine-induced immune responses across multiple MHC alleles.

As for time point: week 47, end of study. In the vaccine, a single dose held 300 ug of the mutant IDH1 20-mer peptide, along with topical imiquimod. Across weeks 1, 3, 5, 7, 11, 15, 19 and 23, patients received a vaccination each time, eight in all. This clone was seen a handful of times. Its antigen is undetermined. V was clipped by 0 bases and J by 4 bases, with 9 bases between them. Per the germline V gene, CDR1 is GTSNPN and CDR2 is SVGIG (reference sequence). The CDR3 totals 13 residues. The table came from immunoSEQ multiplex PCR; TCRdb's copy has only in-frame clones and leaves some out. The data contain some 62,000 clones, 80% to 85% of them singletons.

The TCR was taken from a man aged 25-45 years with glioma. V gene TRBV30 combines with J gene TRBJ1-1; D gene uncertain. This sample comprised PBMCs, obtained from a glioma patient whose treatment included an IDH1 peptide vaccine. CDR3: CAWSVSHGTEAFF. CDR3 nucleotide sequence: TGTGCCTGGAGTGTATCCCACGGCACTGAAGCTTTCTTT.